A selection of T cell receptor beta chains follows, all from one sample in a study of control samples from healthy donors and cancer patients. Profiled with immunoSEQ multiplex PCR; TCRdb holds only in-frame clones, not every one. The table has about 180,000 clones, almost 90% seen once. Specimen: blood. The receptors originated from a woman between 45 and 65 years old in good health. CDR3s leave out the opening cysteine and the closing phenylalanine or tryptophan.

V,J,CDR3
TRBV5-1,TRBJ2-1,ASSPDVAGEQF
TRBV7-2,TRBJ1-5,ASRVGTGEQPQH
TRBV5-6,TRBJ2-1,ASSGVGSPISYNEQF
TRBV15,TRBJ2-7,ATSRERRTSGSQQY
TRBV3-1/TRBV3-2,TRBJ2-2,ASSPGGSGELF
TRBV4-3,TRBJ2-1,ASSQERRYNEQF
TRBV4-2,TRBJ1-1,ASSQVTARTEAF
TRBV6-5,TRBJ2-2,ASHLPSDTGELF
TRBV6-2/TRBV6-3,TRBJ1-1,ASSYSFAANTEAF
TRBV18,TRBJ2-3,ASSPGIGGTDTQY
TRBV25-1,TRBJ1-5,ASSGGWDQPQH
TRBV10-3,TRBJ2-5,AISEVGSGQETQY
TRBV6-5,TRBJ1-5,ASSPTGAYQPQH
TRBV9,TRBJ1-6,ASSVEGQYNSPLH
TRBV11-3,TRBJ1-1,ASSLGGPMNTEAF
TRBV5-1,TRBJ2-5,ASSLSGRSQETQY
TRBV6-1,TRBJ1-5,ASSEVLGNQPQH
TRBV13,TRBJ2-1,ASSLVSVEAEQF
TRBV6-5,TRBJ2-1,ASSYGSGTNNEQF
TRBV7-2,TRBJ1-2,ASPEAGGSGYT
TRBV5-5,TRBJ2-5,ASSLVPTGSETQY
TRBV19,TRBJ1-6,ASNDAGAGNSPLH
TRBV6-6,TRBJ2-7,ASSYTFLGYEQY
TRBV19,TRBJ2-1,ASSKRVAGGNEQF
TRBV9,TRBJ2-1,ASSVGRSEQF